This T cell receptor (beta chain) originates from a study of blood T cell repertoires in COVID-19. Background on the study: T cells, B-cell-depleted T cells, or PBMCs provided the cDNA or gDNA that served as material.

Seattle patients were enrolled during active infection and followed longitudinally. CDR3 size: 15 residues. Germline loops: CDR1 SNHLY, CDR2 FYNNEI. J gave up 4 bases and V 4 bases, and 8 bases lay outside the gene matches. As handled by the study authors: Amplification from reference gene primers served as the basis for estimated nucleated cell counts. Generated by immunoSEQ multiplex PCR, the TCRdb table keeps only in-frame clones and is missing some. That table furnishes V, J and clone size, whereas the DNA furnished D and trimming. The table lists some 46,000 clones, 75% to 90% of them singletons, with roughly a third in the top ten.

The sample was peripheral blood. The source is a woman aged 80 or over with COVID-19, enrolled during active disease. The J gene is TRBJ2-5, the V gene TRBV2, with 8 bases that match TRBD1. The CDR3 sequence: CASSGQGANLETQYF. In nucleotides, the CDR3 is TGTGCCAGCAGTGGCCAGGGGGCGAATTTAGAGACCCAGTACTTC.